One and the same sample provided the 17 T cell receptor beta chains below, sequenced in a study of cytomegalovirus exposure and HLA in healthy donors. TCRdb keeps only in-frame clones here, not all; method: immunoSEQ multiplex PCR. The sample contains around 190,000 clones, less than 85% of which appear only once. The sequenced sample was PBMCs. The origin of the receptors is a young man in good health and CMV-seropositive.

The chain has TRBV19 and TRBJ2-7, with D perhaps TRBD2 (5 bases). With 4 bases removed from V and 0 bases from J, the gap between germline ends came to 16 bases. The CDR3 sequence is 16 residues long. CDR1 is LNHDA, CDR2 SQIVND, per germline (reference sequence). CDR3 residues: CASSTRFQRSSYEQYF. The CDR3 nucleotides are TGTGCCAGTAGTACCCGATTTCAGCGGAGCTCCTACGAGCAGTACTTC.

The rearrangement links TRBV11-2 to TRBJ2-1, with TRBD1 identical over 8 bases. The germline gives CDR1 SGHAT, CDR2 FQNNGV. Unmatched junction bases numbered 7, after V lost 6 bases and J lost 0 bases. This CDR3 comprises 16 residues. CDR3 in DNA: TGTGCCAGCAGGCCGGACAGGGCAAGCTCCTACAATGAGCAGTTCTTC. It translates to CASRPDRASSYNEQFF.

CDR3 sequence (DNA): TGTGCCAGTACCCCTACGACAGGGAACTATGGCTACACCTTC. It codes for CASTPTTGNYGYTF. This chain links TRBV19 with TRBJ1-2, with 7 bases aligning to TRBD1. The CDR3 loop spans 14 amino acids. From germline, CDR1 is LNHDA and CDR2 SQIVND (reference sequence). Trimming removed 7 bases from V and 2 bases from J; junction bases left unmatched: 7.

The chain employs TRBV9 and TRBJ1-1, with D uncertain. This CDR3 spans 15 amino acids. V dropped 4 bases and J dropped 1 base, with 14 bases sitting between them. Germline values: CDR1 SGDLS, CDR2 YYNGEE. CDR3 loop: CASSPSRAGNTEAFF. The DNA for the CDR3 is TGTGCCAGCAGCCCCTCGAGGGCGGGGAACACTGAAGCTTTCTTT. Full variable domain (missing parts from reference TRBV9 and TRBJ1-1): DSGVTQTPKHLITATGQRVTLRCSPRSGDLSVYWYQQSLDQGLQFLIQYYNGEERAKGNILERFSAQQFPDLHSELNLSSLELGDSALYFCASSPSRAGNTEAFFGQGTRLTVV.

The chain carries TRBV11-2 and TRBJ2-7; 7 nucleotides align to TRBD1. With V trimmed by 6 bases and J by 0 bases, 8 bases remained unmatched. The CDR3 is 15 amino acids. Germline V gene lookup returns CDR1 SGHAT and CDR2 FQNNGV. The CDR3 here is CASRTPGTASYEQYF. The CDR3 bases are TGTGCCAGCAGAACTCCCGGGACAGCCTCCTACGAGCAGTACTTC.

This clone has a handful of counts. The chain recombines TRBV28 with TRBJ2-7; the match to TRBD1 covers 7 bases. CDR1 MDHEN and CDR2 SYDVKM come from the germline V gene. The CDR3 is made up of 15 amino acids. J was trimmed by 2 bases and V by 2 bases; bases with no gene match: 6. CDR3 DNA sequence: TGTGCCAGCAGTTTACAGCCAGGGGGACCCTACGAGCAGTACTTC. Encoded protein: CASSLQPGGPYEQYF.

J is TRBJ1-5 and V is TRBV28; 7 bases line up with TRBD1. The CDR3 loop spans 14 amino acids. Per germline, CDR1 MDHEN and CDR2 SYDVKM. V lost 7 bases and J lost 9; bases outside the gene matches: 12. CDR3 sequence reads: CASTLLGTELPQHF. The CDR3 DNA reads as TGTGCCAGCACCTTGTTGGGGACAGAACTGCCCCAGCATTTT.

This clone occurred a few times. The genes are TRBV7-9 and TRBJ1-2; D unclear. The CDR3 has 16 amino acids. The germline V and J ends were trimmed by 4 bases and 3 bases, with 18 bases remaining between them. Germline-derived CDR1 and CDR2 are SEHNR and FQNEAQ (reference sequence). In DNA, the CDR3 is TGTGCCAGCAGCTACGAAACGCGAATCTATGACTATGGCTACACCTTC. It encodes CASSYETRIYDYGYTF.

The chain joins TRBV19 to TRBJ2-7; TRBD1 aligns across 7 bases. Germline-derived CDR1 and CDR2 are LNHDA and SQIVND (reference sequence). The CDR3 is made up of 13 amino acids. With 6 bases clipped from V and 3 bases from J, the junction kept 5 bases outside the gene matches. The CDR3 spells CASSGTAFYEQYF. The CDR3 coding sequence is TGTGCCAGTAGCGGGACAGCCTTCTACGAGCAGTACTTC.

V usage is TRBV6-1 and J usage is TRBJ2-7; 9 positions agree with TRBD2. Germline CDR1 and CDR2: MNHNS and SASEGT. The trim removed 1 base at V and 0 bases at J, leaving 1 base unmatched. The CDR3 extends over 15 amino acids. CDR3 in amino acids: CASSEGGRDSYEQYF. CDR3 coding DNA: TGTGCCAGCAGTGAAGGCGGGAGGGACTCCTACGAGCAGTACTTC.

The chain employs TRBV7-9 and TRBJ2-7, with 10 bases matching TRBD1. CDR3 length equals 16 residues. The V gene's germline CDR1 is SEHNR and CDR2 FQNEAQ (reference sequence). V was clipped by 3 bases and J by 2 bases; unmatched bases: 7. The DNA of the CDR3 is TGTGCCAGCAGCTTCCCTCAGGGGACAGGGGCCTACGAGCAGTACTTC. Its translation: CASSFPQGTGAYEQYF.

This chain uses TRBV9 with TRBJ2-7; TRBD2 agrees at 8 bases. The V and J ends lost 1 base and 5 bases, in that order; junction bases with no gene match: 8. Germline V gene lookup returns CDR1 SGDLS and CDR2 YYNGEE. The CDR3 length is 15 residues. The CDR3 sequence: CASSVQAGARNEQYF. As DNA, the CDR3 is TGTGCCAGCAGCGTACAAGCGGGGGCTCGCAACGAGCAGTACTTC.

The gene calls are TRBV2 and TRBJ1-2, with 11 bases lining up with TRBD1. The length of the CDR3 is 16 residues. V shed 1 base, J shed 0 bases, and the junction held 1 base outside the gene matches. Germline V gene data show CDR1 as SNHLY and CDR2 as FYNNEI. The CDR3 here is CASSEGGQGANYGYTF. CDR3 sequence (DNA): TGTGCCAGCAGTGAAGGGGGACAGGGGGCTAACTATGGCTACACCTTC.

V and J are TRBV5-1 and TRBJ2-2, with D unclear. Deletions cut 0 bases from V and 1 base from J, with 4 bases between. The germline gives CDR1 SGHRS, CDR2 YFSETQ. The CDR3 has 14 residues. The CDR3 DNA sequence: TGCGCCAGCAGCTTGGCCTGGAACACCGGGGAGCTGTTTTTT. Its protein is CASSLAWNTGELFF. The variable domain in full, with the rest retrieved from reference TRBV5-1 and TRBJ2-2, is KAGVTQTPRYLIKTRGQQVTLSCSPISGHRSVSWYQQTPGQGLQFLFEYFSETQRNKGNFPGRFSGRQFSNSRSEMNVSTLELGDSALYLCASSLAWNTGELFFGEGSRLTVL.

The V and J genes are TRBV5-1 and TRBJ1-1, with 10 nucleotides matching TRBD1. Germline CDR1 is SGHRS and CDR2 is YFSETQ. J was trimmed by 4 bases and V by 4 bases; bases with no gene match: 10. CDR3 length: 16 amino acids. Written as DNA, the CDR3 is TGCGCCAGCAGCCTCGGGACAGGGGATTGGGGCACTGAAGCTTTCTTT. Protein: CASSLGTGDWGTEAFF.

This chain connects TRBV11-2 to TRBJ1-2; perhaps TRBD1 as D (6 bases). Trimming pared 6 bases from V and 4 bases from J, leaving 27 bases between. The CDR3 sequence is 18 residues long. In germline, CDR1 is SGHAT, CDR2 FQNNGV. CDR3 sequence: CASRQQRGGGVSGYGYTF. The DNA for the CDR3 is TGTGCCAGCAGACAGCAAAGAGGGGGGGGAGTCAGCGGCTATGGCTACACCTTC. Combining the CDR3 with reference TRBV11-2 and TRBJ1-2 gives the whole variable domain EAGVAQSPRYKIIEKRQSVAFWCNPISGHATLYWYQQILGQGPKLLIQFQNNGVVDDSQLPKDRFSAERLKGVDSTLKIQPAKLEDSAVYLCASRQQRGGGVSGYGYTFGSGTRLTVV.

The rearrangement uses TRBV7-9 and TRBJ2-2; the D is unclear. Germline V gene data show CDR1 as SEHNR and CDR2 as FQNEAQ (reference sequence). The CDR3 is made up of 13 amino acids. With 1 base removed from V and 7 bases from J, the gap between germline ends came to 7 bases. CDR3 sequence: CASSLEYGGELFF. The CDR3 DNA reads TGTGCCAGCAGCTTAGAGTACGGCGGGGAGCTGTTTTTT.